These 27 T cell receptor beta chains share one sample of origin, sequenced in a study of response to subunit inactivated influenza vaccine. A single record per CDR3 protein comes from TCRdb applying MiXCR to the RT-PCR reads. The sample holds a few hundred thousand distinct CDR3 sequences, 11% to 15% seen once. Material: PBMCs from blood, obtained 11 to 12 days after vaccination. These receptors came from a man aged 45-65 years who received an inactivated influenza vaccine.

Ten or more counts support this clonotype. The CDR3 protein is CASSFPGTGHYGYTF. DNA of the CDR3: TGTGCCAGCAGTTTCCCCGGGACAGGCCACTATGGCTACACCTTC. V and J are TRBV12-3 or TRBV12-4 and TRBJ1-2, with 8 bases matching TRBD1. Trimming removed 3 bases from V and 3 bases from J; junction bases left unmatched: 6. This CDR3 is 15 amino acids long.

This chain uses TRBV20-1 with TRBJ2-5, with unresolved D. The length of the CDR3 is 12 residues. Germline V gene data show CDR1 as DFQATT and CDR2 as SNEGSKA (reference sequence). Trimming took 1 base from V and 5 from J, leaving 8 bases between them. CDR3 residues: CSARAGMETQYF. CDR3 bases: TGCAGTGCTAGAGCTGGAATGGAGACCCAGTACTTC.

This clonotype was seen only a few times. This chain uses TRBV12-3 or TRBV12-4 with TRBJ2-7; TRBD1 aligns across 8 bases. The CDR3 spans 14 residues. The V gene end was trimmed by 6 bases and the J gene end by 4 bases; junction bases not matched to a gene: 8. The CDR3 region is CASRPTGGVYEQYF. The CDR3 coding sequence is TGTGCCAGCAGACCCACAGGGGGAGTTTACGAGCAGTACTTC.

This clonotype was seen only a few times. The chain combines TRBV2 with TRBJ2-1; 9 bases agree with TRBD2. Trimming at V came to 3 bases and at J to 6 bases, leaving 6 bases not matched to a gene. This CDR3 region has 15 residues. Germline loops: CDR1 SNHLY, CDR2 FYNNEI. The DNA for the CDR3 is TGTGCCAGCAGTGAGTCTCTAGCGGGAATCAATGAGCAGTTCTTC. Translation: CASSESLAGINEQFF.

This clonotype came up a few times. This chain links TRBV12-3 or TRBV12-4 with TRBJ1-2, with D perhaps TRBD1 (6 bases). This CDR3 is built from 15 residues. Between the trimmed V and J ends, which lost 1 base and 6 bases, there was a span of 15 bases. The CDR3 DNA sequence: TGTGCCAGCAGTTTAGTCCTCGGCGGGGGCGATGGCTACACCTTC. Protein product: CASSLVLGGGDGYTF.

The CDR3, as DNA: TGTGCCAGCAGTGCCTACGATCAGATAGCGCAGTATTTT. This encodes CASSAYDQIAQYF. This rearrangement joins TRBV6-1 to TRBJ2-3; D is ambiguous. Trimming pared 4 bases from V and 10 bases from J, leaving 15 bases between. The CDR3 covers 13 residues. Germline V gene data show CDR1 as MNHNS and CDR2 as SASEGT.

Turning to this clonotype: A much larger clonotype is one base distant, so this may be a read error. The chain employs TRBV2 and TRBJ2-1; 12 nucleotides line up with TRBD2. This CDR3 is built from 14 residues. CDR1 is SNHLY and CDR2 is FYNNEI in the germline V gene. DNA of the CDR3: TGTGCCTGCAGTCGCCTAGCGGGAGGGGGTGAGCAGTTCTTC. Translated, it gives CACSRLAGGGEQFF.

There are a few counts of this clonotype. The CDR3 loop reads CASSGTSGRLNIQYF. CDR3 in DNA: TGTGCCAGCAGCGGGACTAGCGGGAGGTTAAACATTCAGTACTTC. The V and J genes are TRBV2 and TRBJ2-4, with 15 bases identical to TRBD2. The ends lost 6 bases at V and 6 bases at J; junction bases unmatched: 3. Germline V CDR1 and CDR2: SNHLY, FYNNEI. The CDR3 length is 15 residues. The variable domain in full, completed from reference TRBV2 and TRBJ2-4, reads EPEVTQTPSHQVTQMGQEVILRCVPISNHLYFYWYRQILGQKVEFLVSFYNNEISEKSEIFDDQFSVERPDGSNFTLKIRSTKLEDSAMYFCASSGTSGRLNIQYFGAGTRLSVL.

The chain uses TRBV6-5 and TRBJ2-4; 9 bases map to TRBD1. CDR3 length: 12 residues. The trim removed 6 bases at V and 10 bases at J, leaving 4 bases unmatched. Germline CDR1 reads MNHEY; CDR2 reads SVGAGI. The CDR3 region is CASRPGTGIQYF. The CDR3 nucleotides read TGTGCCAGCAGACCCGGGACAGGGATTCAGTACTTC.

V usage is TRBV7-6 and J usage is TRBJ2-3; D uncertain. V was cut by 2 bases and J by 2 bases, with 29 bases left in between. The CDR3 has 21 amino acids. Germline values: CDR1 SGHVS, CDR2 FNYEAQ. CDR3 in amino acids: CASSLFGCQPNQKFYTDTQYF. In nucleotides, the CDR3 is TGTGCCAGCAGCTTATTCGGGTGCCAGCCGAACCAGAAATTTTACACAGATACGCAGTATTTT.

The chain joins TRBV25-1 to TRBJ2-1; TRBD2 aligns across 15 bases. This CDR3 is built from 17 residues. After removal of 1 base from V and 10 bases from J, the junction contained 8 bases not matched to a gene. CDR1 and CDR2 (germline): MGHDK, SYGVNS. CDR3 in amino acids: CASSEFGTSGGSNEQFF. In DNA form, the CDR3 reads TGTGCCAGCAGTGAATTCGGGACTAGCGGGGGGTCGAACGAGCAGTTCTTC.

This sequence joins TRBV12-3 or TRBV12-4 and TRBJ2-3; weak D call: TRBD1 (6 bases). This CDR3 is 15 amino acids long. V lost 1 base, J lost 4 bases, and 12 bases lay in between. CDR3 nucleotides: TGTGCCAGCAGTTTAGGACTCCCAGGGGCAGATACGCAGTATTTT. Amino acids: CASSLGLPGADTQYF.

The sample holds many counts of this clonotype. The rearrangement links TRBV29-1 to TRBJ2-3; 7 bases are shared with TRBD2. The germline V gene encodes CDR1 SQVTM and CDR2 ANQGSEA. The length of the CDR3 is 14 residues. After removal of 2 bases from V and 2 bases from J, the junction contained 4 bases not matched to a gene. Here the CDR3 reads CSVERGRATDTQYF. CDR3 DNA: TGCAGCGTTGAACGGGGGAGGGCCACAGATACGCAGTATTTT.

The chain combines TRBV10-3 with TRBJ1-2; D unclear. The V end lost 3 bases, the J end lost 4 bases, and 12 bases lay between the germline ends. This CDR3 region has 14 residues. Germline CDR1 is ENHRY and CDR2 is SYGVKD. The CDR3 DNA reads TGTGCCATCAGTGACGGGGAGATGGGCTATGGCTACACCTTC. It codes for CAISDGEMGYGYTF.

This clonotype was observed a handful of times. The chain employs TRBV9 and TRBJ2-1; 9 nucleotides match TRBD2. The CDR3 has 16 residues. V lost 0 bases to trimming and J lost 8 bases; unmatched junction nucleotides: 9. Germline loops: CDR1 SGDLS, CDR2 YYNGEE. This CDR3 reads CASSVGSPLAGYEQFF. The DNA of the CDR3 is TGTGCCAGCAGCGTAGGCTCTCCGCTAGCGGGATATGAGCAGTTCTTC. Using reference TRBV9 and TRBJ2-1 for the parts outside the CDR3, the full variable domain is DSGVTQTPKHLITATGQRVTLRCSPRSGDLSVYWYQQSLDQGLQFLIQYYNGEERAKGNILERFSAQQFPDLHSELNLSSLELGDSALYFCASSVGSPLAGYEQFFGPGTRLTVL.

This clonotype was counted once. The V call is TRBV12-3 or TRBV12-4, the J call TRBJ1-1; 7 bases fit TRBD1. The CDR3 has 15 amino acids. V lost 6 bases and J lost 4; bases outside the gene matches: 11. The CDR3 DNA reads as TGTGCCAGCAGCCGAATCGGGACAGTGGGCACTGAAGCTTTCTTT. Amino acids: CASSRIGTVGTEAFF.

The rearrangement uses TRBV5-6 and TRBJ2-3; either TRBD1 or TRBD2 may supply D (5 bases each). Trimming took 0 bases from V and 0 from J, leaving 17 bases between them. Germline lookup yields CDR1 SGHDT and CDR2 YYEEEE. The CDR3 loop spans 18 amino acids. The CDR3 DNA sequence: TGTGCCAGCAGCTTGGTTTGGGGGTCAGAGGTCAGCACAGATACGCAGTATTTT. Protein product: CASSLVWGSEVSTDTQYF. Complete variable domain (other parts from reference TRBV5-6 and TRBJ2-3): DAGVTQSPTHLIKTRGQQVTLRCSPKSGHDTVSWYQQALGQGPQFIFQYYEEEERQRGNFPDRFSGHQFPNYSSELNVNALLLGDSALYLCASSLVWGSEVSTDTQYFGPGTRLTVL.

This clonotype has at least ten counts. The chain recombines TRBV7-2 with TRBJ2-7; perhaps TRBD1 as D (7 bases). CDR1 SGHTA and CDR2 FQGNSA come from the germline V gene. The CDR3 covers 14 residues. V lost 2 bases, J lost 3 bases, and 11 bases lay in between. CDR3 in DNA: TGTGCCAGCAGCTTACGGCAGGGGGGCTACGAGCAGTACTTC. Translated: CASSLRQGGYEQYF.

The sample holds a few counts of this clonotype. V is TRBV18 and J is TRBJ2-1; unclear D gene. The CDR3 has 13 residues. Looked up from germline, CDR1 is KGHSH and CDR2 is LQKENI. V shed 3 bases and J shed 6 bases, with 9 bases lying between them. CDR3 amino acids: CASSPLKGNEQFF. The CDR3 bases are TGTGCCAGCTCACCTCTTAAGGGCAATGAGCAGTTCTTC.

In its sample, this clonotype was seen a few times. DNA of the CDR3: TGTGCCACCAGCCACAGGGATTTCTACGAGCAGTACTTC. This gives the protein CATSHRDFYEQYF. The chain joins TRBV24-1 to TRBJ2-7; TRBD1 might be the D (6 bases). Germline CDR1 KGHDR, CDR2 SFDVKD. Trimming took off 7 bases at V and 3 bases at J, with 12 bases between the two ends. CDR3 length equals 13 residues.

The chain employs TRBV4-2 and TRBJ2-2; TRBD1 aligns across 8 bases. CDR3 length: 15 residues. V dropped 0 bases and J dropped 4; count of bases not matched to a gene: 1. Germline CDR1 and CDR2: LGHNA and YNFKEQ. CDR3 loop: CASSQEDRVTGELFF. CDR3 DNA sequence: TGTGCCAGCAGCCAAGAGGACAGGGTCACCGGGGAGCTGTTTTTT.

This clonotype was seen only a few times. The genes are TRBV29-1 and TRBJ2-7; TRBD1 agrees at 10 bases. The CDR3 is 15 residues long. Unmatched junction bases numbered 8, after V lost 5 bases and J lost 1 base. Germline CDR1 SQVTM, CDR2 ANQGSEA. The CDR3 region is CSVSTGTGVSYEQYF. The CDR3 bases are TGCAGCGTTTCCACCGGGACAGGGGTTTCCTACGAGCAGTACTTC.

The chain uses TRBV7-2 and TRBJ2-7; 7 bases line up with TRBD1. There are 13 residues in the CDR3. The V gene end was trimmed by 4 bases and the J gene end by 5 bases; junction bases not matched to a gene: 5. Per germline, CDR1 SGHTA and CDR2 FQGNSA. CDR3 amino acids: CASSYDRVHEQYF. The CDR3 nucleotides read TGTGCCAGCAGCTACGACAGGGTCCACGAGCAGTACTTC. Drawing the rest from reference TRBV7-2 and TRBJ2-7, the complete variable domain is GAGVSQSPSNKVTEKGKDVELRCDPISGHTALYWYRQSLGQGLEFLIYFQGNSAPDKSGLPSDRFSAERTGGSVSTLTIQRTQQEDSAVYLCASSYDRVHEQYFGPGTRLTVT.

The rearrangement uses TRBV20-1 and TRBJ2-2; 7 nucleotides line up with TRBD1. The CDR3 covers 15 residues. Germline V CDR1 and CDR2: DFQATT, SNEGSKA (reference sequence). Trimming cost V 0 bases and J 5 bases; bases outside gene matches: 6. The CDR3 bases are TGCAGTGCTAGAGATATAAGGGGGCCTACCGGGGAGCTGTTTTTT. Translation: CSARDIRGPTGELFF.

There are a few counts of this clonotype. The chain combines TRBV18 with TRBJ2-3; tentatively, D is TRBD1 (5 bases). This CDR3 comprises 15 residues. The V and J ends lost 1 base and 1 base respectively, with 9 bases between them. Per germline, CDR1 KGHSH and CDR2 LQKENI. The CDR3 region is CASSPRLTGTDTQYF. The CDR3 region has the DNA TGTGCCAGCTCACCACGTTTGACAGGCACAGATACGCAGTATTTT.

The chain has TRBV5-5 and TRBJ2-7; the D gene could be TRBD1 or TRBD2 (5 bases each). V lost 2 bases and J 6 bases, leaving 9 bases between the germline ends. In germline, CDR1 is SGHKS, CDR2 YYEKEE (reference sequence). This CDR3 has 12 amino acids. The CDR3 coding sequence is TGTGCCAGCAGCTTCGAGGGGAGCGAGCAGTACTTC. It encodes CASSFEGSEQYF. The entire variable domain, with the rest obtained from reference TRBV5-5 and TRBJ2-7, is as follows: DAGVTQSPTHLIKTRGQQVTLRCSPISGHKSVSWYQQVLGQGPQFIFQYYEKEERGRGNFPDRFSARQFPNYSSELNVNALLLGDSALYLCASSFEGSEQYFGPGTRLTVT.

Many counts were recorded for this clonotype. This rearrangement joins TRBV29-1 to TRBJ2-1; TRBD1 matches at 8 bases. The CDR3 runs to 15 residues. The junction had 6 bases not matched to a gene; V was cut back by 2 bases and J by 3 bases. CDR1 and CDR2 (germline): SQVTM, ANQGSEA. CDR3 coding DNA: TGCAGCGTTGAATGGGCAGGGGGCAACTACAATGAGCAGTTCTTC. Residues: CSVEWAGGNYNEQFF.